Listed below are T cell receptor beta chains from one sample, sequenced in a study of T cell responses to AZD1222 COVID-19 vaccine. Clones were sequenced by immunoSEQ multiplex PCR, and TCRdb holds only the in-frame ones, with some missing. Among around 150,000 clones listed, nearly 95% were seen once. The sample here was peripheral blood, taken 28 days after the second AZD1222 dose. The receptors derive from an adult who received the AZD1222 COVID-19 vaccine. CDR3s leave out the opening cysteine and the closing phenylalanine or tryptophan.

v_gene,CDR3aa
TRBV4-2,ASSPRASGSSYEQY
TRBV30,AWSRARTVLTEKLF
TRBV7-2,ASVESAGGNTGELF
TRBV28,ASSQPWTGLNYGYT
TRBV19,ASSSLQGRAEAF
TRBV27,ASSFGGTYEQY
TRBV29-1,SVLAGGGGIQY
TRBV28,ASSFDGSAYEQY
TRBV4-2,ASSLTGTVSTDTQY
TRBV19,ASSISKVGGQPQH
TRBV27,ASSLSREFGGQY
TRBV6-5,ASNPQGAGYEQY
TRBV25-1,ASSELWDSGNTIY
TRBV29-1,SVFFRTGGGEQF
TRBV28,ASTPMGTGGEKLF
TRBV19,ASSRNTGDNSPLH
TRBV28,ATRSGTANNQPQH
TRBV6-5,ASRIQGETGELF
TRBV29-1,SVEWGTGGNTIY
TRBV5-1,ASSSTGTGVGYT
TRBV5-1,ASSLGTGRNSPLH
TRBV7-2,ASSLAGLRAGNTIY
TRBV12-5,ASGRDNEQF
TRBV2,ASSESGRGYT
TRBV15,ATSTGRILAGGLEQY
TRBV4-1,ASSQDRQGGREQY
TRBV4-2,ASSQDQTSNEKLF
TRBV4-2,ASSQDGQYRLF
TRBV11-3,ASSLGQDYEQY
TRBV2,ATTKRGPGTEAF
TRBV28,ASSTRTDRNEKLF
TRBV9,ASSVEPGRLAYGYT
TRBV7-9,ASSRTSGRPYEQY
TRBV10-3,AISDQRTGKQPNYGYT
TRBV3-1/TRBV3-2,ASSQVSASLAKNIQY
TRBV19,ASSIDGTGANVLT
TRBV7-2,ASSLLIPGTGGELF
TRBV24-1,ATSDGQGAPNYGYT
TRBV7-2,ASSFGTATGELF
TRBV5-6,ASSFWDRGVGTEAF
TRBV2,ASSSGVGGGTQY
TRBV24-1,ATSDGNRGLGQPQH
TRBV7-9,ASAEGLVPTYEQY
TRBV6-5,ASRGQVDSPLH
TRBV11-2,ASSLQGTYNEQF
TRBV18,ASSPSDTQY